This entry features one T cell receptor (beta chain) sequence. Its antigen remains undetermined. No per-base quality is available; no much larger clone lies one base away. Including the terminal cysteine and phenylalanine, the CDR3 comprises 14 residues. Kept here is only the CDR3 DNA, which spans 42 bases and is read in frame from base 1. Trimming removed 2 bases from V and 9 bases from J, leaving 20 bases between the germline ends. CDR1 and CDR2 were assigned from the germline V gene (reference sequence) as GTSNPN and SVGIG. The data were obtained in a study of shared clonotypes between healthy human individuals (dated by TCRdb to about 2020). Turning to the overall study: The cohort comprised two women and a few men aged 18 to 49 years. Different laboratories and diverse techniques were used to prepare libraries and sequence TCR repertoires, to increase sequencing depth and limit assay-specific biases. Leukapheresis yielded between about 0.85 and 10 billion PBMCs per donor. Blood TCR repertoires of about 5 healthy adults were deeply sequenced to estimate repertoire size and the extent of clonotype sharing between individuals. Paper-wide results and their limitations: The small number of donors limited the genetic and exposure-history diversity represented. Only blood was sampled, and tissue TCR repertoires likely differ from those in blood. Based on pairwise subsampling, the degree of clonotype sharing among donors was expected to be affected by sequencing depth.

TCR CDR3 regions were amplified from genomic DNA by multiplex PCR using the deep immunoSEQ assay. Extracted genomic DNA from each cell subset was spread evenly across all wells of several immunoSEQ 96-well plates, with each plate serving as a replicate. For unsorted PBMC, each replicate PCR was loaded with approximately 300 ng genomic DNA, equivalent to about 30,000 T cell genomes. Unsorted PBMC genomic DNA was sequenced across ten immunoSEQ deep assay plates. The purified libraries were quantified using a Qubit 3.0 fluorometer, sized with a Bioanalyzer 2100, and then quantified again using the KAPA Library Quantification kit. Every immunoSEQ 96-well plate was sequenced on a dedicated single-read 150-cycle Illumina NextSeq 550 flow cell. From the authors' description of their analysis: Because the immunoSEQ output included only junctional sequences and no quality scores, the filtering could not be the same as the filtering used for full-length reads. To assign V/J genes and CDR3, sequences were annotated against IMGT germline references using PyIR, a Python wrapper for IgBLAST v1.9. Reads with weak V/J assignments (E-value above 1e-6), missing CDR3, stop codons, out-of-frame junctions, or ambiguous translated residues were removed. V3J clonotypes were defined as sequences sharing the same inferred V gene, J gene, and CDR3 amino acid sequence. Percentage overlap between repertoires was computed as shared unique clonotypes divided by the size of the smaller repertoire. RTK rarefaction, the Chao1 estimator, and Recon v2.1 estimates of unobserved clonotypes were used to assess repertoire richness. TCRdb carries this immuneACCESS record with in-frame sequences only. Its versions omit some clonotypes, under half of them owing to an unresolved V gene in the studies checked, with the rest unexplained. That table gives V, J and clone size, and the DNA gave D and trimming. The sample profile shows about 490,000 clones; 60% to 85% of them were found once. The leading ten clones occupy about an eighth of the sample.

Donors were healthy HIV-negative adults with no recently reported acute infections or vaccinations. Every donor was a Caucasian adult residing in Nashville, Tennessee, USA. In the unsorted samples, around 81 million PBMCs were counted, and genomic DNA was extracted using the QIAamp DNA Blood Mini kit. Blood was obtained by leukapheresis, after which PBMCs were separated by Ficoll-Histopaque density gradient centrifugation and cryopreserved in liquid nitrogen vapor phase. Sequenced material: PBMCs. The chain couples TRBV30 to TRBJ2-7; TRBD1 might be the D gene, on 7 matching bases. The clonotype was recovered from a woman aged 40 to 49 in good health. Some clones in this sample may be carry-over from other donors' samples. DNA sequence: TGTGCCTGGAGTCTTGCAAACGCAGGGGGAGGGCAGTACTTC. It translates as CAWSLANAGGGQYF.